This TCR beta chain came from a study of blood T cell repertoires in COVID-19. Whole-study context: The samples span acute and convalescent COVID-19 from the United States, Italy and Spain. The analysed material was cDNA or gDNA that came from T cells, B-cell-depleted T cells, or PBMCs.

Original data processing: Amplification of reference gene primers provided the estimated nucleated cell counts. Profiling relied on immunoSEQ multiplex PCR, and the TCRdb table lists in-frame clones only, not all of them. V and J calls and clone size are copied from that table; D and trimming were computed from the DNA. The profile shows about 200,000 clones, 80% of them singletons. Deletions cut 4 bases from V and 7 bases from J, with 19 bases between. The CDR3 consists of 16 residues. Germline V lookup: CDR1 ENHRY, CDR2 SYGVKD. This clone was found a few times. This receptor was taken from a woman in her seventies with acute or convalescent COVID-19. The chain joins TRBV10-3 to TRBJ2-2, with a tentative D call TRBD1 (8 bases). The sequenced material came from peripheral blood. The CDR3 loop is CAISAWTGRDIGELFF. The DNA of the CDR3 is TGTGCCATCAGTGCTTGGACAGGGAGGGATATCGGGGAGCTGTTTTTT.